This T cell receptor (beta chain) was profiled in a study of PD-L1 blockade in urothelial cancer. At the level of the study: Atezolizumab at 1,200 mg intravenously every 3 weeks was started by patients in the mid-2010s.

Stated time point: peripheral blood 6 weeks after treatment start. Per patient, between 1 and 8 samples were collected at pretreatment and on-treatment time points. There are 22 residues in the CDR3. Each PCR had synthetic TCR analog templates added to it as a spike-in. The assay was immunoSEQ multiplex PCR, and TCRdb's table has in-frame clones only and misses some. Among around 53,000 clones, about 85% were seen once, and the ten largest hold roughly 1.9%. The sequences come from PBMCs, collected around atezolizumab (anti-PD-L1) treatment. The V call is TRBV1, the J call TRBJ2-7; TRBD2 is the table's D call and was not checked against the DNA. TRBV1 is a recognized pseudogene. This receptor was identified in a man aged 45 to 65 with urothelial cancer. CDR3 sequence: CTSSQGELGLAAGLPPSYEQYF. The DNA of the CDR3 is TGCACCAGCAGCCAAGGCGAGTTAGGTTTGGCGGCAGGACTCCCTCCCTCCTACGAGCAGTACTTC.